The next 20 T cell receptor beta chains were all read from a single sample in a study of blood T cells in healthy people across ages. For the second PCR, which ran for about 7 to 11 cycles, a sample-barcoded 5' primer and a J-beta primer mix were used. Via MiXCR, TCRdb re-called the 5' RACE reads, giving one row per CDR3 protein. The sample lists roughly 1 million distinct CDR3 sequences, approximately 25% occurring once. These data were also filed under a second study, of T cells of mothers and their children.

Sequenced input: blood. The source of these receptors is a girl aged 2 to 10 in good health.

The rearrangement joins TRBV7-8 to TRBJ2-1; possibly TRBD1 for D (7 bases). The CDR3 totals 17 residues. Looked up from germline, CDR1 is SGHVS and CDR2 is FQNEAQ. V gave up 4 bases and J gave up 6 bases, with 22 bases separating them. The CDR3 coding sequence is TGTGCCAGCAGCTCCCCCAGGGGGGTAGCGAGGGGCAATGAGCAGTTCTTC. It codes for CASSSPRGVARGNEQFF.

CDR3 DNA sequence: TGTGCCAGCAGTTTTCGACTAGGTGGCACAGATACGCAGTATTTT. Translating gives CASSFRLGGTDTQYF. The chain couples TRBV28 to TRBJ2-3; a weak D match, TRBD2 (6 bases). Trimming shortened V by 3 bases and J by 1 base, and 11 bases separated the two germline ends. The CDR3 is 15 amino acids. Germline values: CDR1 MDHEN, CDR2 SYDVKM.

This clonotype was detected only a few times. V and J are TRBV15 and TRBJ2-3, with D uncertain. CDR1 and CDR2 (germline): LNHNV, YYDKDF (reference sequence). The CDR3 sequence is 13 residues long. V was shortened by 6 bases and J by 2 bases, with 9 bases between the two germline ends. The CDR3 loop reads CATSGQITDTQYF. CDR3 nucleotide sequence: TGTGCCACCAGTGGGCAAATCACAGATACGCAGTATTTT.

The rearrangement links TRBV20-1 to TRBJ2-5, with 13 bases aligning to TRBD2. The J call may be in error: the DNA end matches TRBJ2-7 better. The CDR3 consists of 15 residues. The germline CDR1 and CDR2 sequences are DFQATT and SNEGSKA (reference sequence). CDR3 nucleotide sequence: TGCAGTGCTAGGGTTGGGACTAGCGGGACCTACGAGCAGTACTTC. This sequence encodes CSARVGTSGTYEQYF.

The CDR3 sequence: CASSPLGASMSTDTQYF. The CDR3 nucleotides are TGTGCCAGCAGCCCCCTCGGGGCTAGCATGAGCACAGATACGCAGTATTTT. The chain carries TRBV7-2 and TRBJ2-3, with D perhaps assigned TRBD1 or TRBD2 (5 bases each). Trimming left V 5 bases short and J 0 bases short, with 18 bases between. The CDR3 runs to 17 residues. CDR1 and CDR2 from the germline V gene are SGHTA and FQGNSA.

This clonotype appeared a few times. The DNA for the CDR3 is TGCGCCAGCAGCCAAGCTAGCTCCTATAATTCACCCCTCCACTTT. Encoded protein: CASSQASSYNSPLHF. The chain carries TRBV4-3 and TRBJ1-6; D is ambiguous. Germline CDR1 and CDR2: LGHNA and YSLEER. Deletions cut 1 base from V and 0 bases from J, with 4 bases between. The CDR3 sequence is 15 residues long.

DNA of the CDR3: TGTGCCAGCAGCTTTTTTCGGGAGAACACTGAAGCTTTCTTT. Amino acids: CASSFFRENTEAFF. V usage is TRBV7-6 and J usage is TRBJ1-1, with D hard to call. The CDR3 covers 14 residues. Germline V gene sequence: CDR1 SGHVS, CDR2 FNYEAQ. V lost 3 bases to trimming and J lost 1 base, with 9 bases between them.

This clonotype came up a few times. The chain is built from TRBV29-1 and TRBJ2-7; unclear D gene. The CDR3 extends over 14 amino acids. The V end lost 2 bases, the J end lost 4 bases, and 15 bases lay between the germline ends. Germline-derived CDR1 and CDR2 are SQVTM and ANQGSEA. The DNA of the CDR3 is TGCAGCGTTGAATTACCAGGAATCGATTACGAGCAGTACTTC. Amino acid sequence: CSVELPGIDYEQYF.

The V gene is TRBV27, the J gene TRBJ2-2, with 7 nucleotides matching TRBD1. V dropped 5 bases and J dropped 4; count of bases not matched to a gene: 7. CDR1 is MNHEY, CDR2 SMNVEV, per germline (reference sequence). The CDR3 runs to 15 residues. The CDR3 region is CASSVTGDRTGELFF. The CDR3 bases are TGTGCCAGCAGTGTAACAGGGGATCGCACCGGGGAGCTGTTTTTT.

This clonotype was seen only a few times. This rearrangement joins TRBV12-3 or TRBV12-4 to TRBJ2-5; D call uncertain. The CDR3 length is 15 residues. V shed 7 bases and J shed 0 bases, with 15 bases lying between them. The CDR3 spells CASTPTGGHQETQYF. CDR3 DNA sequence: TGTGCCAGCACCCCAACCGGTGGGCACCAAGAGACCCAGTACTTC.

As concerns this clonotype: Its ends do not fully match the called genes, so a read error is possible. This chain connects TRBV3-1 to TRBJ2-3; tentatively, D is TRBD2 (6 bases). The CDR3 sequence is 15 residues long. The germline gives CDR1 LGHDT, CDR2 YNNKEL (reference sequence). CDR3 protein: CASSQASAGTDTQYF. In DNA form, the CDR3 reads TGCGCCAGCAGCCAAGCTAGCGCGGGCACAGATACGCAGTATTTT.

The chain links TRBV2 to TRBJ2-5, with D tentatively TRBD1 or TRBD2 (5 bases each). The V and J ends lost 2 bases and 1 base respectively, with 11 bases between them. Germline V gene sequence: CDR1 SNHLY, CDR2 FYNNEI. CDR3 size: 15 residues. The CDR3 DNA is TGTGCCAGCAGTGAACCGTCCGGGACCCAAGAGACCCAGTACTTC. Protein sequence: CASSEPSGTQETQYF. The whole variable domain, remainder taken from reference TRBV2 and TRBJ2-5, is EPEVTQTPSHQVTQMGQEVILRCVPISNHLYFYWYRQILGQKVEFLVSFYNNEISEKSEIFDDQFSVERPDGSNFTLKIRSTKLEDSAMYFCASSEPSGTQETQYFGPGTRLLVL.

The chain recombines TRBV7-9 with TRBJ1-5; D is ambiguous. Germline-derived CDR1 and CDR2 are SEHNR and FQNEAQ (reference sequence). The CDR3 has 12 residues. The V end lost 5 bases, the J end lost 5 bases, and 7 bases lay between the germline ends. CDR3 amino acids: CASSTAHQPQHF. As DNA, the CDR3 is TGTGCCAGCAGCACCGCCCATCAGCCCCAGCATTTT. The whole variable domain, remainder taken from reference TRBV7-9 and TRBJ1-5, is DTGVSQNPRHKITKRGQNVTFRCDPISEHNRLYWYRQTLGQGPEFLTYFQNEAQLEKSRLLSDRFSAERPKGSFSTLEIQRTEQGDSAMYLCASSTAHQPQHFGDGTRLSIL.

The sample holds many counts of this clonotype. This sequence joins TRBV29-1 and TRBJ2-5; D is perhaps TRBD2 (6 bases). The germline gives CDR1 SQVTM, CDR2 ANQGSEA. The CDR3 has 12 amino acids. CDR3 coding DNA: TGCACCTCAGGACTATCCCGAGAGACCCAGTACTTC. The encoded protein is CTSGLSRETQYF.

This rearrangement joins TRBV29-1 to TRBJ1-1, with D possibly TRBD1 on 5 matching bases. CDR1 is SQVTM and CDR2 is ANQGSEA in the germline V gene. V was clipped by 7 bases and J by 2 bases, with 14 bases between them. The CDR3 loop spans 13 amino acids. Here the CDR3 DNA reads TGCAGCGCCTGTGAGGGGCAAAACACTGAAGCTTTCTTT. It yields the protein CSACEGQNTEAFF.

This clonotype was found a few times. This chain uses TRBV12-3 or TRBV12-4 with TRBJ2-5, with TRBD2 identical over 9 bases. The J call may be in error: the DNA end matches TRBJ2-1 better. The CDR3 consists of 19 residues. DNA of the CDR3: TGTGCCAGCAGTTTGGGGGTGGGCCCTCTAGCGGGACCTAACAATGAGCAGTTCTTC. Protein sequence: CASSLGVGPLAGPNNEQFF.

The V gene is TRBV11-2, the J gene TRBJ2-1; tentative D call: TRBD2 (6 bases). Trimming left V 2 bases short and J 7 bases short, with 24 bases between. The germline CDR1 and CDR2 sequences are SGHAT and FQNNGV. The CDR3 spans 18 residues. The CDR3 sequence is CASSLRPGTPTGTNEQFF. CDR3 DNA sequence: TGTGCCAGCAGCTTACGTCCCGGGACTCCAACTGGAACTAATGAGCAGTTCTTC. The full variable domain, completed using reference TRBV11-2 and TRBJ2-1, is EAGVAQSPRYKIIEKRQSVAFWCNPISGHATLYWYQQILGQGPKLLIQFQNNGVVDDSQLPKDRFSAERLKGVDSTLKIQPAKLEDSAVYLCASSLRPGTPTGTNEQFFGPGTRLTVL.

This rearrangement joins TRBV29-1 to TRBJ2-1; 9 positions match TRBD1. The CDR3 runs 13 residues. Germline V lookup: CDR1 SQVTM, CDR2 ANQGSEA. With 4 bases clipped from V and 3 bases from J, the junction kept 1 base outside the gene matches. CDR3 residues: CSVGDRVYNEQFF. The CDR3 DNA is TGCAGCGTTGGGGACAGGGTCTACAATGAGCAGTTCTTC.

The chain employs TRBV6-5 and TRBJ2-2; either TRBD1 or TRBD2 may supply D (5 bases each). Germline lookup yields CDR1 MNHEY and CDR2 SVGAGI. CDR3 length equals 17 residues. V gave up 0 bases and J gave up 6 bases, with 17 bases separating them. The CDR3 region is CASSYSVRVGGPGELFF. CDR3 DNA: TGTGCCAGCAGTTACTCGGTCAGGGTTGGGGGTCCCGGGGAGCTGTTTTTT.

This clonotype was counted many times. This may stem from a read error, because a much larger clone lies one nucleotide away. The rearrangement links TRBV3-1 to TRBJ2-7; D gene uncertain. Trimming shortened V by 5 bases and J by 3 bases, and 5 bases separated the two germline ends. This CDR3 comprises 11 residues. The germline gives CDR1 LGHDT, CDR2 YNNKEL (reference sequence). The CDR3 nucleotides are TGTGCCAGCAGCATAAACTACGAGCAGTACTTC. Protein sequence: CASSINYEQYF.